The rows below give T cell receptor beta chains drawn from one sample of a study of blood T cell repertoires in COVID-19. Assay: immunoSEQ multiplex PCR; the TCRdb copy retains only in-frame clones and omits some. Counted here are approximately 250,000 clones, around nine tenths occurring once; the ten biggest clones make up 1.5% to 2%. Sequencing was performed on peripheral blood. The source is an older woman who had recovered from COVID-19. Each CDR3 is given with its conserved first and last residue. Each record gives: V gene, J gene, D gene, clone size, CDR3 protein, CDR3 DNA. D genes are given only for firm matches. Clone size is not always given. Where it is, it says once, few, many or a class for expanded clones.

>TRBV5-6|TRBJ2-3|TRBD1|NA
CASSPMNRGRFGAEVQYF
TGTGCCAGCAGCCCTATGAACAGGGGAAGATTTGGGGCAGAGGTGCAGTATTTT
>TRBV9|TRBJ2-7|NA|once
CASSYGHGSYEQYF
TGTGCCAGCAGTTACGGACACGGTAGCTACGAGCAGTACTTC
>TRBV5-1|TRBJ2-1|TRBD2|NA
CASSLELAGGSSYNEQFF
TGCGCCAGCAGCTTGGAACTAGCGGGGGGAAGCTCCTACAATGAGCAGTTCTTC
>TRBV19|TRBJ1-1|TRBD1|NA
CASSKGDRATTEAFF
TGTGCCAGTAGTAAGGGGGACAGGGCTACCACTGAAGCTTTCTTT
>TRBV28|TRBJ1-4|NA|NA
CASSPRQAGREKLFF
TGTGCCAGCAGTCCCCGACAGGCTGGTAGGGAAAAACTGTTTTTT
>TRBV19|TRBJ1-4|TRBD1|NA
CASSIPRTGHNEKLFF
TGTGCCAGTAGTATTCCCCGGACAGGCCATAATGAAAAACTGTTTTTT
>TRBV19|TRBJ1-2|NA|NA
CASRTQGNYGYTF
TGTGCCAGTAGAACTCAGGGAAACTATGGCTACACCTTC
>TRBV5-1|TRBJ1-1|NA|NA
CASSLAADVMNTEAFF
TGCGCCAGCAGCTTGGCGGCGGATGTAATGAACACTGAAGCTTTCTTT
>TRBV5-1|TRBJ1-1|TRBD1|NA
CASSRDRGDPAFF
TGCGCCAGCAGCCGGGACAGGGGTGACCCGGCTTTCTTT
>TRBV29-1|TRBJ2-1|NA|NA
CSVVARSQNEQFF
TGCAGCGTCGTCGCCCGGTCCCAAAATGAGCAGTTCTTC
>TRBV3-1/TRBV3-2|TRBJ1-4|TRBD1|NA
CASSLTTSRGLGNEKLFF
TGTGCCAGCAGCCTGACCACATCCAGGGGGCTAGGTAATGAAAAACTGTTTTTT
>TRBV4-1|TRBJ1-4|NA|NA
CASSRGASGPGVYRYEKLFF
TGCGCCAGCAGCCGAGGGGCGTCGGGACCAGGGGTTTATCGGTACGAAAAACTGTTTTTT
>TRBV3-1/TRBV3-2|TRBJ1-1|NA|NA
CASSSSRGYTEAFF
TGTGCCAGCAGCTCGTCTAGGGGGTACACTGAAGCTTTCTTT
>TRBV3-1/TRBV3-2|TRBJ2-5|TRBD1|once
CASSRDREGTQYF
TGTGCCAGCAGCCGGGACAGGGAGGGGACCCAGTACTTC
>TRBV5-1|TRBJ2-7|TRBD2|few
CASSSSGGAYEQYF
TGCGCCAGCAGCTCTAGCGGGGGGGCCTACGAGCAGTACTTC
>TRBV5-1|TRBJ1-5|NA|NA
CASSLGVGQGRNQPQHF
TGCGCCAGCAGCTTGGGAGTGGGGCAGGGAAGAAATCAGCCCCAGCATTTT
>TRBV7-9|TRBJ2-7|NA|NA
CASSLVAETHEQYF
TGTGCCAGCAGCTTAGTTGCGGAGACCCACGAGCAGTACTTC
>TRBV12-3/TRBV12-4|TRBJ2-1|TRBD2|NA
CASSSGGPNEQFF
TGTGCCAGCAGTTCGGGGGGTCCCAATGAGCAGTTCTTC
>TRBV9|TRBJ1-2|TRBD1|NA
CASSAGTGGSNYGYTF
TGTGCCAGCAGCGCCGGGACAGGGGGCTCTAACTATGGCTACACCTTC
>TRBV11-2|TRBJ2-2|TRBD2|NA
CASSPRLAGNTGELFF
TGTGCCAGCAGCCCCAGACTAGCGGGGAACACCGGGGAGCTGTTTTTT
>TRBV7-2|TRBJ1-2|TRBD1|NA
CASSPRTGARSYGYTF
TGTGCCAGCAGCCCCCGGACAGGGGCTAGGAGCTATGGCTACACCTTC
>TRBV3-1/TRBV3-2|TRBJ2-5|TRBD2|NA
CASHSGGDGRTQYF
TGTGCCAGCCATAGCGGGGGAGATGGGAGGACCCAGTACTTC
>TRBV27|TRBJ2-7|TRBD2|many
CASSLTGTSDEQYF
TGTGCCAGCAGTTTAACCGGGACTAGCGACGAGCAGTACTTC
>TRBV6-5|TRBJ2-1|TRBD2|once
CASSYLLAGGPNEQFF
TGTGCCAGCAGTTACCTCCTGGCGGGGGGGCCGAATGAGCAGTTCTTC
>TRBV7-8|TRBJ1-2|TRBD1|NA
CASSSPGTGGNGYTF
TGTGCCAGCAGCTCCCCCGGGACAGGGGGCAACGGCTACACCTTC
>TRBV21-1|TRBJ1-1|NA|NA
CASSKEGTGVTEAFF
TGTGCCAGCAGCAAAGAAGGGACAGGGGTGACTGAAGCTTTCTTT
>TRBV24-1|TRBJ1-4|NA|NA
CATSDRTGGEKLFF
TGTGCCACCAGTGATAGGACCGGGGGAGAAAAACTGTTTTTT
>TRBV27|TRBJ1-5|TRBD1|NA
CASWTGYQPQHF
TGTGCCAGCTGGACAGGGTATCAGCCCCAGCATTTT
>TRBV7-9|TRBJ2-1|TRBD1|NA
CASNLPGQGTNEQFF
TGTGCCAGCAACCTCCCGGGACAGGGGACAAATGAGCAGTTCTTC
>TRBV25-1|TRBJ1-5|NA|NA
CASSDAGMVQPQHF
TGTGCCAGCAGTGATGCAGGGATGGTTCAGCCCCAGCATTTT
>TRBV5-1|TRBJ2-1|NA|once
CASSLGGGSYNEQFF
TGCGCCAGCAGCTTAGGGGGTGGGTCCTACAATGAGCAGTTCTTC
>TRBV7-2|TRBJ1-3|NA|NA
CASSSQPSSGNTIYF
TGTGCCAGCAGCTCACAGCCGAGCTCTGGAAACACCATATATTTT
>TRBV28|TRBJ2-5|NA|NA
CASSLYAPWETQYF
TGTGCCAGCAGTTTATATGCGCCTTGGGAGACCCAGTACTTC
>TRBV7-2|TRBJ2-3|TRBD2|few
CASSLPGLAGGSDTQYF
TGTGCCAGCAGCCTTCCCGGACTAGCGGGGGGGTCAGATACGCAGTATTTT
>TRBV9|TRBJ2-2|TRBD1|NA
CASSVGDFRGRRLELFF
TGTGCCAGCAGCGTAGGGGACTTCAGGGGGCGCCGACTCGAGCTGTTTTTT
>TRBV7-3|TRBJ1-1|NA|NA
CASSLTGGNTEAFF
TGTGCCAGCAGCTTAACCGGGGGGAACACTGAAGCTTTCTTT
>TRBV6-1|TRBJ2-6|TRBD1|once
CASSVNRGSGANVLTF
TGTGCCAGCAGTGTAAACAGGGGGTCAGGGGCCAACGTCCTGACTTTC
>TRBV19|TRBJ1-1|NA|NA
CASSFRQEYVQNTEAFF
TGTGCCAGTAGTTTCAGACAGGAATATGTGCAGAACACTGAAGCTTTCTTT
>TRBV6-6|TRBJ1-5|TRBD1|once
CASSRQGTPQHF
TGTGCCAGCAGTCGACAGGGGACGCCCCAGCATTTT
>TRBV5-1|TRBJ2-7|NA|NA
CASSLDPGKSEQYF
TGCGCCAGCAGCTTGGATCCAGGGAAGTCCGAGCAGTACTTC
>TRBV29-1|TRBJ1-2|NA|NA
CSVEERWEYGYTF
TGCAGCGTTGAAGAGCGGTGGGAGTATGGCTACACCTTC
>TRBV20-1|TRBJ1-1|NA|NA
CSARPQTAFF
TGCAGTGCGCGGCCGCAAACAGCTTTCTTT
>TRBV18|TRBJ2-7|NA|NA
CASSGGTDNYEQYF
TGTGCCAGCTCAGGCGGGACAGACAACTACGAGCAGTACTTC
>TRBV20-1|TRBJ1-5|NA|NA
CSTSRNQPQHF
TGCAGTACCAGTCGCAATCAGCCCCAGCATTTT
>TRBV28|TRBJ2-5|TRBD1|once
CASTGAQETQYF
TGTGCCAGTACAGGGGCCCAAGAGACCCAGTACTTC
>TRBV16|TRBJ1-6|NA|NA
CASSQSVPAELNSPLHF
TGTGCCAGCAGCCAATCAGTACCGGCGGAGTTGAATTCACCCCTCCACTTT
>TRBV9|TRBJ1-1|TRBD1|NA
CASSVATRGQGGEAFF
TGTGCCAGCAGCGTAGCTACTAGAGGGCAGGGGGGCGAAGCTTTCTTT
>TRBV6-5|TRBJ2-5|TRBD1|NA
CASSYEGQGVETQYF
TGTGCCAGCAGTTACGAGGGACAGGGGGTAGAGACCCAGTACTTC
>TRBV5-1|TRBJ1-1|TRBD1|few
CASSTGTANTEAFF
TGCGCCAGCAGCACCGGGACAGCGAACACTGAAGCTTTCTTT